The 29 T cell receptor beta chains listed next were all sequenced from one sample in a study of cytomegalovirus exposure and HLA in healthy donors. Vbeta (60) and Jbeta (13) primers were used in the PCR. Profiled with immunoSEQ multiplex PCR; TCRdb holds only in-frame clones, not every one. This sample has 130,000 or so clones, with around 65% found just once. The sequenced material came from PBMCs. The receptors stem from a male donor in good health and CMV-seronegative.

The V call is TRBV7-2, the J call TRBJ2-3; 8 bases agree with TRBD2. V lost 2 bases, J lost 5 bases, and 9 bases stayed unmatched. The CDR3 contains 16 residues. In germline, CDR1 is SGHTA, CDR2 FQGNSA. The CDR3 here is CASSLIPGGMGDTQYF. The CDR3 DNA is TGTGCCAGCAGCTTAATCCCGGGGGGGATGGGAGATACGCAGTATTTT.

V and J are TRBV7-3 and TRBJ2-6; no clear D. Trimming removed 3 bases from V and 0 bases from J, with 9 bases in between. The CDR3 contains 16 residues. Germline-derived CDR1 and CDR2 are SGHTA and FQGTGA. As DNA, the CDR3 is TGTGCCAGCAGCTTCGATTCAGGCTCTGGGGCCAACGTCCTGACTTTC. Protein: CASSFDSGSGANVLTF.

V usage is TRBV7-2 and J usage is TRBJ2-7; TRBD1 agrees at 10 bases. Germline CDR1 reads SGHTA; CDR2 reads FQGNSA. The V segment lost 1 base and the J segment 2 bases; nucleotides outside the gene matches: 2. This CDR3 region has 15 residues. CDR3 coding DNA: TGTGCCAGCAGCTTAGTGACAGGGGGCGCCTACGAGCAGTACTTC. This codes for CASSLVTGGAYEQYF.

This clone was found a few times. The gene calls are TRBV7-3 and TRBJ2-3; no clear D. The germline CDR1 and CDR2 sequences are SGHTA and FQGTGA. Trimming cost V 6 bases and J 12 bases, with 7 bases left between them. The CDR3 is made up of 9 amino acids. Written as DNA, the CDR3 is TGTGCCAGCAGTCTCGTACAGTATTTT. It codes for CASSLVQYF. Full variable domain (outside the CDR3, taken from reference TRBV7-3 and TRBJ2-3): GAGVSQTPSNKVTEKGKYVELRCDPISGHTALYWYRQSLGQGPEFLIYFQGTGAADDSGLPNDRFFAVRPEGSVSTLKIQRTERGDSAVYLCASSLVQYFGPGTRLTVL.

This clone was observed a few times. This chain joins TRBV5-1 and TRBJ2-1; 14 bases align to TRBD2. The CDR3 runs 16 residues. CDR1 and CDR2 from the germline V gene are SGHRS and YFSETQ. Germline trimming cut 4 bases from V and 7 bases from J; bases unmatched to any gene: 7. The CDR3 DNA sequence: TGCGCCAGCAGCGATGGACTAGCGGGGGGCCAGAATGAGCAGTTCTTC. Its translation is CASSDGLAGGQNEQFF.

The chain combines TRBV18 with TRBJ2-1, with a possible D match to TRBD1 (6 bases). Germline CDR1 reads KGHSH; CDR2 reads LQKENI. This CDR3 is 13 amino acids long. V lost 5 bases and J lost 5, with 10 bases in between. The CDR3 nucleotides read TGTGCCAGCTCAATCGGGACAAACAATGAGCAGTTCTTC. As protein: CASSIGTNNEQFF.

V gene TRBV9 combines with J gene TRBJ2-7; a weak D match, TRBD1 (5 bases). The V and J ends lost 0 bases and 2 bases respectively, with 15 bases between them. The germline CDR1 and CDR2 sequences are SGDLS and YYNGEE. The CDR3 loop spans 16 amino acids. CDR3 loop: CASSVAEGVSPYEQYF. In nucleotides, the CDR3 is TGTGCCAGCAGCGTAGCAGAAGGGGTGTCCCCCTACGAGCAGTACTTC. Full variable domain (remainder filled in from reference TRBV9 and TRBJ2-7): DSGVTQTPKHLITATGQRVTLRCSPRSGDLSVYWYQQSLDQGLQFLIQYYNGEERAKGNILERFSAQQFPDLHSELNLSSLELGDSALYFCASSVAEGVSPYEQYFGPGTRLTVT.

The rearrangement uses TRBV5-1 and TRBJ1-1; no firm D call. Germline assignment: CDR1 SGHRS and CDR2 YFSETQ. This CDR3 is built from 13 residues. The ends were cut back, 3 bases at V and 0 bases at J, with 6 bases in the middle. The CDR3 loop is CASSSQLNTEAFF. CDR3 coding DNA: TGCGCCAGCAGCTCCCAATTGAACACTGAAGCTTTCTTT. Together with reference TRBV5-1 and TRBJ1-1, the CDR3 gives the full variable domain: KAGVTQTPRYLIKTRGQQVTLSCSPISGHRSVSWYQQTPGQGLQFLFEYFSETQRNKGNFPGRFSGRQFSNSRSEMNVSTLELGDSALYLCASSSQLNTEAFFGQGTRLTVV.

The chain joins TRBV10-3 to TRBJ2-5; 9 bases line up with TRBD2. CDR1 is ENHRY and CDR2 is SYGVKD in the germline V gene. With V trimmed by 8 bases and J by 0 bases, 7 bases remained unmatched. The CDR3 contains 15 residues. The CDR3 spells CAIGSGGSYQETQYF. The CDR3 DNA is TGTGCCATCGGAAGCGGGGGGTCATACCAAGAGACCCAGTACTTC.

CDR3 DNA: TGTGCCAGCAGCTTAGACAGGGGACGCTACGAGCAGTACTTC. The encoded protein is CASSLDRGRYEQYF. The V and J genes are TRBV7-2 and TRBJ2-7; 7 nucleotides match TRBD1. Per germline, CDR1 SGHTA and CDR2 FQGNSA. The J segment lost 3 bases and the V segment lost 1 base, leaving 3 bases of the junction unmatched. The CDR3 is 14 amino acids.

The CDR3 is CASSPSVNTEAFF. CDR3 DNA sequence: TGTGCCAGCAGCCCCTCGGTGAACACTGAAGCTTTCTTT. The rearrangement joins TRBV11-1 to TRBJ1-1; D is unresolved. CDR3 size: 13 residues. The germline gives CDR1 SGHAT, CDR2 FQDESV (reference sequence). V was shortened by 5 bases and J by 0 bases, with 7 bases between the two germline ends.

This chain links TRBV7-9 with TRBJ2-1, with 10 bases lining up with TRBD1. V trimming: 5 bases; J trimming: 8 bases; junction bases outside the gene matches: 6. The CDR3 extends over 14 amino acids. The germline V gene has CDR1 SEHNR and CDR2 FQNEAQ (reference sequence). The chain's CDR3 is CASSLTGTGDEQFF. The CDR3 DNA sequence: TGTGCCAGCAGCCTCACCGGGACAGGGGATGAGCAGTTCTTC. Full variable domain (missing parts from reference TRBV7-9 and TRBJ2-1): DTGVSQNPRHKITKRGQNVTFRCDPISEHNRLYWYRQTLGQGPEFLTYFQNEAQLEKSRLLSDRFSAERPKGSFSTLEIQRTEQGDSAMYLCASSLTGTGDEQFFGPGTRLTVL.

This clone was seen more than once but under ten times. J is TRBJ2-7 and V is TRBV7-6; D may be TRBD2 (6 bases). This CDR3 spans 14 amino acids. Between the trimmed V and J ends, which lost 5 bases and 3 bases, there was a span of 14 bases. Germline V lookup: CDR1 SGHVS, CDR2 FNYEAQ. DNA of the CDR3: TGTGCCAGCAGCGAATTCTCGGGACTCTACGAGCAGTACTTC. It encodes CASSEFSGLYEQYF.

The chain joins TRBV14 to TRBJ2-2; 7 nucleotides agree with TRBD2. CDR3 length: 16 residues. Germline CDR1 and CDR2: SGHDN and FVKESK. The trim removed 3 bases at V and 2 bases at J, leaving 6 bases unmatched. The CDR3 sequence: CASSQEAGTNTGELFF. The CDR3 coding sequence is TGTGCCAGCAGCCAGGAAGCGGGAACAAACACCGGGGAGCTGTTTTTT. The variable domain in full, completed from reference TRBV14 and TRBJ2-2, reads EAGVTQFPSHSVIEKGQTVTLRCDPISGHDNLYWYRRVMGKEIKFLLHFVKESKQDESGMPNNRFLAERTGGTYSTLKVQPAELEDSGVYFCASSQEAGTNTGELFFGEGSRLTVL.

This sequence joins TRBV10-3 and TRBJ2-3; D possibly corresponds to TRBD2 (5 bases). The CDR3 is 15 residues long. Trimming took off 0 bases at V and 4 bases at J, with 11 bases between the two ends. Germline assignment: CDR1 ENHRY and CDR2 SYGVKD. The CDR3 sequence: CAISESRGQPDTQYF. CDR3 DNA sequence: TGTGCCATCAGTGAGTCGCGAGGGCAACCAGATACGCAGTATTTT.

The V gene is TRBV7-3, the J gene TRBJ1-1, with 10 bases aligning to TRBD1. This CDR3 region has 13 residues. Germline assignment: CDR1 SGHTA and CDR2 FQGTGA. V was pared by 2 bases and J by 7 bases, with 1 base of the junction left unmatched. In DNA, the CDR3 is TGTGCCAGCAGCTTAGGGACAGGGGTTGAAGCTTTCTTT. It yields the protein CASSLGTGVEAFF. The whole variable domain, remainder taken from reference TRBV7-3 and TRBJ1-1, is GAGVSQTPSNKVTEKGKYVELRCDPISGHTALYWYRQSLGQGPEFLIYFQGTGAADDSGLPNDRFFAVRPEGSVSTLKIQRTERGDSAVYLCASSLGTGVEAFFGQGTRLTVV.

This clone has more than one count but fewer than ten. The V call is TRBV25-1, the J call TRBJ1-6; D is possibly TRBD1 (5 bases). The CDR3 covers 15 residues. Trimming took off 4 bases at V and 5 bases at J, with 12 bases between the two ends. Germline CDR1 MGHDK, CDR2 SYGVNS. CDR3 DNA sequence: TGTGCCAGCAGTGCCAGACAGTCAAATAATTCACCCCTCCACTTT. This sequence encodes CASSARQSNNSPLHF. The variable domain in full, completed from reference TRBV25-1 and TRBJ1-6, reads EADIYQTPRYLVIGTGKKITLECSQTMGHDKMYWYQQDPGMELHLIHYSYGVNSTEKGDLSSESTVSRIRTEHFPLTLESARPSHTSQYLCASSARQSNNSPLHFGNGTRLTVT.

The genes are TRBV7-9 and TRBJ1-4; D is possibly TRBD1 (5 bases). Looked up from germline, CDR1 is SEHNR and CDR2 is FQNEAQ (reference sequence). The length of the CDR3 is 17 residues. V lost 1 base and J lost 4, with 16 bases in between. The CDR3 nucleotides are TGTGCCAGCAGCTTAGGGGCAGCGGGGCCGGGTAATGAAAAACTGTTTTTT. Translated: CASSLGAAGPGNEKLFF.

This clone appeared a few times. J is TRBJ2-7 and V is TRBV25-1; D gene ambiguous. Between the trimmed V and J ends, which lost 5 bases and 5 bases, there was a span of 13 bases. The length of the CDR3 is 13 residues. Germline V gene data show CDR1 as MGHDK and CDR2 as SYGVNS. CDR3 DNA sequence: TGTGCCAGCAGTCCCGCGCCCAGGCACGAGCAGTACTTC. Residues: CASSPAPRHEQYF.

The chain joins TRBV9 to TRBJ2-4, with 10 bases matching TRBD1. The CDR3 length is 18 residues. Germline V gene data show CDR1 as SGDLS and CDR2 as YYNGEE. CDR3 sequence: CASARGGGQGYTENIQYF. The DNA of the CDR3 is TGTGCTTCAGCCAGAGGGGGGGGACAGGGGTACACCGAAAACATTCAGTACTTC.

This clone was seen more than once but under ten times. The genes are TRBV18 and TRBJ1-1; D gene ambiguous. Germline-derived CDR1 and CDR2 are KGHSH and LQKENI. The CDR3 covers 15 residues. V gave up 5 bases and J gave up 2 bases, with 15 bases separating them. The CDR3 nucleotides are TGTGCCAGCTCATTGACACAAATCCAAAACACTGAAGCTTTCTTT. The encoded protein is CASSLTQIQNTEAFF.

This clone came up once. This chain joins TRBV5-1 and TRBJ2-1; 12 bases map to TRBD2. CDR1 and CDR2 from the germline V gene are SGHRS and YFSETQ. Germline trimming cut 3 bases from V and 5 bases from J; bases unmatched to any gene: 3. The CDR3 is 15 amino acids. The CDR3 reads CASSSGLAGHNEQFF. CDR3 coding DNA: TGCGCCAGCAGCTCCGGACTAGCGGGGCACAATGAGCAGTTCTTC.

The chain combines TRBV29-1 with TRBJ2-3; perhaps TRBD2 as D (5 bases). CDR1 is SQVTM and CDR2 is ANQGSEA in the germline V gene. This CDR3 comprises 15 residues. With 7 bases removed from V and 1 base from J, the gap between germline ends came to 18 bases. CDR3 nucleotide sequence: TGCAGCGCTCGAGGAACAGAGGGAGGCACAGATACGCAGTATTTT. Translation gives CSARGTEGGTDTQYF.

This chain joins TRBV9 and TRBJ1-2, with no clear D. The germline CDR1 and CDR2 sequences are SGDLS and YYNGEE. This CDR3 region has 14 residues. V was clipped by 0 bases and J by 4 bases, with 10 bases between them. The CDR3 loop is CASSVDTSFYGYTF. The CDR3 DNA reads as TGTGCCAGCAGCGTAGACACATCGTTCTATGGCTACACCTTC.

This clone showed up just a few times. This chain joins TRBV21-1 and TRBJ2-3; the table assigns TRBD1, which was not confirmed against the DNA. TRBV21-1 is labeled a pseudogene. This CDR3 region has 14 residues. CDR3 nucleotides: TGTGCCAGCAGCAAATGGACAGGGTGCGATACGCAGTATTTT. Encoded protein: CASSKWTGCDTQYF.

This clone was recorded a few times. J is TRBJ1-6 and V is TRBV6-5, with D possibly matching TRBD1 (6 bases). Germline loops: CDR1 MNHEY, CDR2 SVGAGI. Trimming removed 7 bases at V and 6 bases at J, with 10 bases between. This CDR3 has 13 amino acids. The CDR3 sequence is CASTRGGNSPLHF. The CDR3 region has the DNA TGTGCCAGCACTCGAGGGGGTAATTCACCCCTCCACTTT.

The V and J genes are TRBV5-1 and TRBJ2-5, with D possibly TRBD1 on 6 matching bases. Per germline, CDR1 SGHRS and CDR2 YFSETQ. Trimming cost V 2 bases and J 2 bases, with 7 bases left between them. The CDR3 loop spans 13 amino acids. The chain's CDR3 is CASSFQGQETQYF. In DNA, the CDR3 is TGCGCCAGCAGCTTTCAGGGGCAAGAGACCCAGTACTTC.

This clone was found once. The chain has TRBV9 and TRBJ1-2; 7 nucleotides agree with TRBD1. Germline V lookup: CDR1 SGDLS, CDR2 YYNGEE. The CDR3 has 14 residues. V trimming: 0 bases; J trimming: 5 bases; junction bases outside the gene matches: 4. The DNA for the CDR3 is TGTGCCAGCAGCGTAGACGGGACAGAGTATGGCTACACCTTC. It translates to CASSVDGTEYGYTF.

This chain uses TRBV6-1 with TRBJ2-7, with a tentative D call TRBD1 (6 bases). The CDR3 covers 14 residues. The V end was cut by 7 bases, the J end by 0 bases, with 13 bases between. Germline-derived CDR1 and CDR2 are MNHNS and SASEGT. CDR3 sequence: CASIPTGFSYEQYF. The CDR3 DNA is TGTGCCAGCATTCCGACAGGATTCTCCTACGAGCAGTACTTC.